These 26 T cell receptor beta chains were all obtained from the same sample, sequenced in a study of graft-versus-host responses after intestinal transplantation. These receptors lack a known antigen. Sequencing was performed with immunoSEQ multiplex PCR; in TCRdb, only in-frame clones are kept and a portion is missing. Of roughly 100,000 clones listed, approximately 93% are singletons. The material was unstimulated CD8+ T cells sorted from spleen or lymph node cells, obtained before intestinal transplant. The receptors here all came from a human donor who received an intestinal transplant.

The rearrangement links TRBV4-1 to TRBJ2-7; perhaps TRBD1 as D (7 bases). Germline V gene data show CDR1 as MGHRA and CDR2 as YSYEKL. The V gene lost 2 bases and the J gene lost 5 bases, with 13 bases spanning the gap. The CDR3 loop spans 14 amino acids. The CDR3 sequence is CASSQQGGSDEQYF. The CDR3 nucleotides are TGCGCCAGCAGCCAACAGGGGGGTTCAGACGAGCAGTACTTC.

The gene calls are TRBV27 and TRBJ2-3; tentatively, D is TRBD1 (6 bases). This CDR3 comprises 12 residues. CDR1 MNHEY and CDR2 SMNVEV come from the germline V gene (reference sequence). V was clipped by 6 bases and J by 4 bases, with 8 bases between them. CDR3 sequence: CASRGAPDTQYF. DNA for the CDR3: TGTGCCAGCAGGGGGGCCCCAGATACGCAGTATTTT.

The V and J genes are TRBV7-9 and TRBJ2-5, with TRBD1 matching 11 bases. The V gene's germline CDR1 is SEHNR and CDR2 FQNEAQ (reference sequence). V lost 8 bases to trimming and J lost 5 bases; unmatched junction nucleotides: 7. The CDR3 consists of 14 residues. The CDR3 loop reads CASRTGGLRETQYF. The CDR3, as DNA: TGTGCCAGCCGGACAGGGGGCCTCCGGGAGACCCAGTACTTC.

The chain is built from TRBV5-6 and TRBJ2-1; 9 nucleotides match TRBD2. Germline CDR1 is SGHDT and CDR2 is YYEEEE. V gave up 4 bases and J gave up 8 bases; unmatched junction bases: 4. The CDR3 covers 13 residues. In DNA, the CDR3 is TGTGCCAGCAGCCAGGCGGGGGGGCATGAGCAGTTCTTC. Translated: CASSQAGGHEQFF.

The rearrangement links TRBV6-1 to TRBJ1-5; TRBD1 agrees at 7 bases. Germline CDR1 is MNHNS and CDR2 is SASEGT. This CDR3 is 14 amino acids long. V lost 3 bases, J lost 4 bases, and 3 bases stayed unmatched. The CDR3 sequence is CASSDWDSNQPQHF. CDR3 DNA sequence: TGTGCCAGCAGTGACTGGGACAGTAATCAGCCCCAGCATTTT.

The chain carries TRBV4-1 and TRBJ1-2, with 7 nucleotides matching TRBD1. Germline assignment: CDR1 MGHRA and CDR2 YSYEKL. This CDR3 is built from 14 residues. V was clipped by 2 bases and J by 4 bases; unmatched bases: 4. DNA for the CDR3: TGCGCCAGCAGCCAAAACAGGGGCTCCTATGGCTACACCTTC. This sequence encodes CASSQNRGSYGYTF.

The chain couples TRBV9 to TRBJ1-6; 10 positions match TRBD1. Per the germline V gene, CDR1 is SGDLS and CDR2 is YYNGEE. V dropped 0 bases and J dropped 12; count of bases not matched to a gene: 3. The CDR3 is made up of 14 amino acids. The CDR3 sequence: CASSVGQGAGPLHF. CDR3 DNA sequence: TGTGCCAGCAGCGTAGGACAGGGGGCTGGACCCCTCCACTTT.

The chain joins TRBV6-6 to TRBJ2-1; no clear D gene. Germline CDR1 reads MNHNY; CDR2 reads SVGAGI (reference sequence). V dropped 4 bases and J dropped 6 bases, with 7 bases sitting between them. The CDR3 spans 12 residues. The CDR3 here is CASSFLVNEQFF. CDR3 nucleotides: TGTGCCAGCAGTTTCCTAGTCAATGAGCAGTTCTTC.

The V and J genes are TRBV12-5 and TRBJ2-3; the D is unclear. The germline gives CDR1 LGHNT, CDR2 FRNRAP. Trimming removed 7 bases from V and 0 bases from J, with 11 bases in between. This CDR3 comprises 14 residues. CDR3 loop: CASAAQPSTDTQYF. The CDR3 bases are TGTGCTAGTGCAGCCCAGCCAAGCACAGATACGCAGTATTTT.

V is TRBV27 and J is TRBJ1-5, with 7 bases that match TRBD1. V lost 3 bases to trimming and J lost 1 base; unmatched junction nucleotides: 6. CDR1 is MNHEY and CDR2 is SMNVEV in the germline V gene (reference sequence). The CDR3 extends over 16 amino acids. The CDR3 coding sequence is TGTGCCAGCAGTTTGACAGGGTACGGGAGCAATCAGCCCCAGCATTTT. Its protein is CASSLTGYGSNQPQHF.

V usage is TRBV19 and J usage is TRBJ1-1; D remains ambiguous. V was shortened by 5 bases and J by 3 bases, with 4 bases between the two germline ends. This CDR3 has 11 residues. Germline CDR1 and CDR2: LNHDA and SQIVND (reference sequence). The CDR3 DNA reads TGTGCCAGTAGTTGGTACACTGAAGCTTTCTTT. Protein product: CASSWYTEAFF.

This clone was found a few times. The gene calls are TRBV4-2 and TRBJ1-1, with D unresolved. This CDR3 comprises 15 residues. Trimming took 0 bases from V and 1 from J, leaving 9 bases between them. The V gene's germline CDR1 is LGHNA and CDR2 YNFKEQ. DNA of the CDR3: TGTGCCAGCAGCCAAGAGGCTCGGGCGAACACTGAAGCTTTCTTT. This gives the protein CASSQEARANTEAFF.

The chain uses TRBV10-2 and TRBJ2-7, with unresolved D. The CDR3 is 11 residues long. Trimming took off 4 bases at V and 3 bases at J, with 4 bases between the two ends. CDR1 WSHSY and CDR2 SAAADI come from the germline V gene. The CDR3 nucleotides read TGCGCCAGCAGTGCGGACTACGAGCAGTACTTC. Protein: CASSADYEQYF.

The chain carries TRBV5-4 and TRBJ2-1; tentative D call: TRBD1 (6 bases). Germline loops: CDR1 SGHNT, CDR2 YYREEE (reference sequence). V was shortened by 6 bases and J by 10 bases, with 17 bases between the two germline ends. The CDR3 spans 13 residues. The CDR3 region has the DNA TGTGCCAGCAACCTACCGCCACAGGGCGAGCAGTTCTTC. Translated: CASNLPPQGEQFF.

The chain carries TRBV2 and TRBJ2-5; the D gene could be TRBD1 or TRBD2 (6 bases each). The CDR3 is made up of 12 amino acids. The germline V gene encodes CDR1 SNHLY and CDR2 FYNNEI. Trimming removed 6 bases at V and 4 bases at J, with 9 bases between. CDR3 amino acids: CASRGGLETQYF. The DNA for the CDR3 is TGTGCCAGCAGAGGGGGGCTAGAGACCCAGTACTTC.

V usage is TRBV4-2 and J usage is TRBJ1-3, with 12 nucleotides matching TRBD1. CDR1 is LGHNA and CDR2 is YNFKEQ in the germline V gene. Trimming took 4 bases from V and 3 from J; bases not matched to a gene: 13. The CDR3 contains 19 residues. CDR3 in amino acids: CASSRLGTGGTVIGNTIYF. In nucleotides, the CDR3 is TGTGCCAGCAGCCGCCTAGGGACAGGGGGCACGGTGATTGGAAACACCATATATTTT.

The chain has TRBV7-2 and TRBJ2-3, with TRBD2 as a possible D gene (5 bases). The V end lost 1 base, the J end lost 0 bases, and 5 bases lay between the germline ends. Per the germline V gene, CDR1 is SGHTA and CDR2 is FQGNSA. The CDR3 runs to 14 residues. The CDR3 coding sequence is TGTGCCAGCAGCTTAGGGACTAGCACAGATACGCAGTATTTT. Its translation is CASSLGTSTDTQYF.

The V and J genes are TRBV6-6 and TRBJ1-2, with a weak D call TRBD1 (6 bases). Trimming removed 10 bases at V and 6 bases at J, with 15 bases between. CDR1 is MNHNY, CDR2 SVGAGI, per germline (reference sequence). The CDR3 consists of 12 residues. This CDR3 is CATLRGADGYTF. CDR3 bases: TGTGCCACACTAAGGGGGGCGGATGGCTACACCTTC.

In its sample, this clone was seen once. The rearrangement links TRBV9 to TRBJ2-4, with 10 bases aligning to TRBD2. V shed 3 bases, J shed 6 bases, and the junction held 6 bases outside the gene matches. Germline CDR1 is SGDLS and CDR2 is YYNGEE. The CDR3 has 15 amino acids. For the CDR3, the DNA is TGTGCCAGCAGCGCAGCGGGGGGGCCGGGAAACATTCAGTACTTC. Translating it yields CASSAAGGPGNIQYF.

The chain uses TRBV5-1 and TRBJ1-6; a weak D match, TRBD1 (6 bases). V was pared by 0 bases and J by 7 bases, with 17 bases between. The germline gives CDR1 SGHRS, CDR2 YFSETQ. The CDR3 is 17 residues long. The CDR3 sequence: CASSLAGGRGENSPLHF. DNA of the CDR3: TGCGCCAGCAGCTTGGCGGGCGGCAGGGGCGAAAATTCACCCCTCCACTTT.

The gene calls are TRBV7-8 and TRBJ1-5; D gene uncertain. The CDR3 spans 17 residues. Germline V gene lookup returns CDR1 SGHVS and CDR2 FQNEAQ. Trimming pared 5 bases from V and 0 bases from J, leaving 17 bases between. The CDR3 spells CASSLYLPTYSNQPQHF. DNA of the CDR3: TGTGCCAGCAGCCTCTACCTCCCCACCTATAGCAATCAGCCCCAGCATTTT. The full variable domain, its missing parts supplied by reference TRBV7-8 and TRBJ1-5, is GAGVSQSPRYKVAKRGQDVALRCDPISGHVSLFWYQQALGQGPEFLTYFQNEAQLDKSGLPSDRFFAERPEGSVSTLKIQRTQQEDSAVYLCASSLYLPTYSNQPQHFGDGTRLSIL.

The chain has TRBV4-3 and TRBJ2-5; D call uncertain. Germline assignment: CDR1 LGHNA and CDR2 YSLEER. The CDR3 is made up of 15 amino acids. V gave up 2 bases and J gave up 5 bases, with 15 bases separating them. The CDR3 DNA is TGCGCCAGCAGCCAACGGTCGGGTAGTTTTGAGACCCAGTACTTC. This gives the protein CASSQRSGSFETQYF.

The rearrangement links TRBV21-1 to TRBJ1-3; TRBD1 is taken as the D call from the table, unchecked against the DNA. TRBV21-1 is listed as a pseudogene. The CDR3 runs to 16 residues. The CDR3: CASSNDGHPSGNTIYF. CDR3 bases: TGTGCCAGCAGCAACGATGGACACCCCTCTGGAAACACCATATATTTT.

The rearrangement links TRBV27 to TRBJ1-6; TRBD1 matches 7 bases. Germline V CDR1 and CDR2: MNHEY, SMNVEV (reference sequence). This CDR3 is 16 amino acids long. V shed 4 bases, J shed 3 bases, and the junction held 6 bases outside the gene matches. The CDR3 spells CASSSPRDSYNSPLHF. CDR3 sequence (DNA): TGTGCCAGCAGTTCTCCTCGGGACAGCTATAATTCACCCCTCCACTTT.

V gene TRBV5-4 combines with J gene TRBJ2-7; either TRBD1 or TRBD2 may supply D (5 bases each). Germline V gene lookup returns CDR1 SGHNT and CDR2 YYREEE (reference sequence). This CDR3 is built from 16 residues. The V gene lost 3 bases and the J gene lost 0 bases, with 16 bases spanning the gap. The CDR3 sequence is CASSSPGTVSSYEQYF. CDR3 nucleotide sequence: TGTGCCAGCAGCTCCCCCGGGACGGTCAGCTCCTACGAGCAGTACTTC. Full variable domain (missing parts from reference TRBV5-4 and TRBJ2-7): ETGVTQSPTHLIKTRGQQVTLRCSSQSGHNTVSWYQQALGQGPQFIFQYYREEENGRGNFPPRFSGLQFPNYSSELNVNALELDDSALYLCASSSPGTVSSYEQYFGPGTRLTVT.

The chain uses TRBV19 and TRBJ2-7; D is perhaps TRBD2 (6 bases). V was clipped by 3 bases and J by 5 bases, with 17 bases between them. The CDR3 runs to 15 residues. The germline V gene has CDR1 LNHDA and CDR2 SQIVND (reference sequence). The DNA for the CDR3 is TGTGCCAGTAGTATCGGCTCGGGGGTCGGCGACGAGCAGTACTTC. Translating gives CASSIGSGVGDEQYF.